These 13 T cell receptor beta chains originate from one sample sequenced in a study of blood T cell repertoires in COVID-19. Here immunoSEQ multiplex PCR was the method, and the copy in TCRdb shows in-frame clones only, minus some. The sample yields about 52,000 clones, about 81% seen once. The sequencing sample was made of peripheral blood. These receptors were obtained from a woman older than 75 with COVID-19, enrolled during active disease.

In this sample, this clone turned up many times. The chain couples TRBV7-9 to TRBJ1-1; 9 nucleotides align to TRBD1. J lost 5 bases, V lost 5 bases, and 12 bases had no gene match. Germline assignment: CDR1 SEHNR and CDR2 FQNEAQ (reference sequence). This CDR3 comprises 16 residues. The CDR3 nucleotides are TGTGCCAGCAGCCGTCCCGGGACAGGGCCGGGAACTGAAGCTTTCTTT. Its protein is CASSRPGTGPGTEAFF.

Only a few counts were recorded for this clone. The rearrangement links TRBV3-1 (or the pseudogene TRBV3-2) to TRBJ1-1; TRBD1 is a possible D gene (6 bases). The CDR3 has 16 amino acids. Per germline, CDR1 LGHDT and CDR2 YNNKEL (reference sequence). Trimming took off 6 bases at V and 1 base at J, with 18 bases between the two ends. The CDR3 protein is CASRGTLGLTNTEAFF. In nucleotides, the CDR3 is TGTGCCAGCAGGGGGACACTGGGATTGACGAACACTGAAGCTTTCTTT.

J is TRBJ2-2 and V is TRBV11-2; 9 nucleotides agree with TRBD2. Trimming took 2 bases from V and 2 from J; bases not matched to a gene: 0. The CDR3 consists of 15 residues. Germline-derived CDR1 and CDR2 are SGHAT and FQNNGV. CDR3 sequence reads: CASSLLAGNTGELFF. The CDR3 DNA reads TGTGCCAGCAGCTTACTAGCGGGAAACACCGGGGAGCTGTTTTTT.

This clone was found once. The rearrangement links TRBV24-1 to TRBJ2-1; 10 positions match TRBD2. The junction had 13 bases not matched to a gene; V was cut back by 9 bases and J by 9 bases. Germline V lookup: CDR1 KGHDR, CDR2 SFDVKD. CDR3 length equals 15 residues. The CDR3 loop reads CATGEREGFSVEQFF. For the CDR3, the DNA is TGTGCCACCGGAGAGCGGGAGGGCTTCTCGGTTGAGCAGTTCTTC.

This clone was counted a single time. This chain links TRBV24-1 with TRBJ2-1; a weak D match, TRBD2 (6 bases). V was pared by 0 bases and J by 0 bases, with 11 bases between. The CDR3 runs 17 residues. Per germline, CDR1 KGHDR and CDR2 SFDVKD. CDR3 coding DNA: TGTGCCACCAGTGATTTGCAGAGGAGGGCCTCCTACAATGAGCAGTTCTTC. Its protein is CATSDLQRRASYNEQFF.

V gene TRBV5-1 combines with J gene TRBJ2-5; D is undetermined. Trimming took off 3 bases at V and 3 bases at J, with 12 bases between the two ends. This CDR3 contains 14 residues. Germline loops: CDR1 SGHRS, CDR2 YFSETQ. CDR3 bases: TGCGCCAGCAGCTATTCCCCGTTAAAAGAGACCCAGTACTTC. It codes for CASSYSPLKETQYF.

The chain couples TRBV10-1 to TRBJ1-3; D gene uncertain. This CDR3 contains 15 residues. V lost 6 bases and J 0 bases, leaving 12 bases between the germline ends. Germline V gene lookup returns CDR1 WNHNN and CDR2 SYGVQD (reference sequence). CDR3 DNA sequence: TGCGCCAGCAGGAGACCTCCGGGCTCTGGAAACACCATATATTTT. Amino acid sequence: CASRRPPGSGNTIYF.

The V and J genes are TRBV6-5 and TRBJ2-1, with 13 bases fitting TRBD2. Germline CDR1 is MNHEY and CDR2 is SVGAGI. The CDR3 runs 14 residues. J lost 12 bases, V lost 5 bases, and 7 bases had no gene match. CDR3 coding DNA: TGTGCCAGCAGTAGTGGGACTAGCGGGGAGCGGCAGTTCTTC. Translating gives CASSSGTSGERQFF.

The chain links TRBV6-6 to TRBJ1-3; D possibly corresponds to TRBD1 (5 bases). The CDR3 loop spans 18 amino acids. V lost 5 bases, J lost 2 bases, and 22 bases lay in between. Germline values: CDR1 MNHNY, CDR2 SVGAGI (reference sequence). The CDR3 sequence is CASSLHGGTSIAGNTIYF. In DNA form, the CDR3 reads TGTGCCAGCAGTCTCCACGGGGGGACGTCCATCGCTGGAAACACCATATATTTT.

J is TRBJ1-3 and V is TRBV10-3; D perhaps matches TRBD1 (5 bases). CDR3 length equals 14 residues. Germline lookup yields CDR1 ENHRY and CDR2 SYGVKD. V dropped 1 base and J dropped 4 bases, with 8 bases sitting between them. The CDR3 sequence: CAISELTAGNTIYF. The CDR3 DNA reads as TGTGCCATCAGTGAGTTGACAGCGGGAAACACCATATATTTT.

This clone was picked up a small number of times. V and J are TRBV6-5 and TRBJ2-2, with D possibly being TRBD2 (5 bases). The V end lost 6 bases, the J end lost 7 bases, and 12 bases lay between the germline ends. The CDR3 has 13 residues. CDR1 and CDR2 (germline): MNHEY, SVGAGI. CDR3 nucleotide sequence: TGTGCCAGCAGCTGGGGAAGCGGCGGGGAGCTGTTTTTT. Translating it yields CASSWGSGGELFF.

This chain connects TRBV7-3 to TRBJ2-5; tentatively, D is TRBD1 (6 bases). The germline V gene encodes CDR1 SGHTA and CDR2 FQGTGA. The CDR3 length is 15 residues. The V gene lost 5 bases and the J gene lost 1 base, with 14 bases spanning the gap. The CDR3, as DNA: TGTGCCAGCAGCCTCGGACAGTCACGCCAAGAGACCCAGTACTTC. Translating gives CASSLGQSRQETQYF.

The chain couples TRBV19 to TRBJ2-1; D possibly corresponds to TRBD2 (6 bases). Germline-derived CDR1 and CDR2 are LNHDA and SQIVND (reference sequence). V dropped 5 bases and J dropped 6 bases, with 8 bases sitting between them. The CDR3 is made up of 12 amino acids. The CDR3 loop is CASSDGGNEQFF. CDR3 nucleotides: TGTGCCAGTAGTGACGGGGGCAATGAGCAGTTCTTC.